The sequence of this TCR beta chain was determined in a study of blood T cell repertoires in COVID-19. Profiled with immunoSEQ multiplex PCR; TCRdb holds only in-frame clones, not every one. The table lists just over 15,000 clones, 80% to 85% of them singletons. Germline loops: CDR1 SNHLY, CDR2 FYNNEI. The CDR3 extends over 17 amino acids. V dropped 7 bases and J dropped 0; count of bases not matched to a gene: 5. Sequences were obtained from peripheral blood. The sequence derives from a human donor in a cohort sampled during active COVID-19. The chain uses TRBV2 and TRBJ2-1; 14 bases match TRBD2. The CDR3 is CASTGTSGRVSYNEQFF. The CDR3 DNA follows: TGTGCCAGCACCGGGACTAGCGGGAGAGTCTCCTACAATGAGCAGTTCTTC.